This T cell receptor (beta chain) comes out of a study of blood T cell repertoires in COVID-19 (dated by TCRdb to 2018 to 2021). Study-wide context: Collaborator samples came from the United States, Italy and Spain and covered acute and convalescent phases of COVID-19. The material from the prospective study consisted of cDNA or gDNA derived from T cells, B-cell-depleted T cells, or PBMCs. Subjects who had been exposed to COVID-19, were actively infected with it, or had recovered from it provided the deeply sampled blood TCRbeta repertoires that made up the dataset. The repertoires were released in a freely available public database intended as a resource for research on the immune response to SARS-CoV-2. The samples were drawn from two sources: the first 160 participants of the ongoing ImmuneRACE study, and 1,254 subjects contributed by 6 global collaborators. The sample metadata nearly always contained a de-identified subject ID, COVID-19 status, age in years and sex. Where available, HLA class I and class II types were taken from metadata supplied by the sample provider and were not determined by assay-based typing. Results the study describes overall, beyond this receptor: How much clinical and demographic metadata was included differed by source and by participant, and the metadata was provided uncurated.

About this clone itself: Its antigen specificity is not known. No qualities accompany the bases; no much larger clone lies one base away.

Each collaborating institution followed its own protocols to collect whole blood in K2EDTA tubes. For TCRbeta analysis, collaborators shipped samples as frozen whole blood, isolated PBMCs, or DNA extracted from either of those sample types. TCRbeta CDR3 regions were amplified from genomic DNA using the immunoSEQ Assay, a bias-controlled multiplex PCR. Processing in the source paper ran as follows. The number of nucleated cells in each sample was estimated by amplification of reference gene primers within the assay. To quantify the absolute abundance of each unique TCRbeta CDR3 rearrangement, sequence reads were collapsed and filtered. For each sample, productive Simpson clonality was calculated by taking the square root of Simpson's diversity index across productive rearrangements. Sourced from immuneACCESS, this table was stored by TCRdb with only in-frame sequences that have V and J called. A share of the clones is absent; for the studies checked, an unresolved V gene accounts for under half, and the remainder has no known explanation. The DNA gave D and trimming, while V, J and clone size come from that table. This sample has 150,000 to 200,000 clones in its table, and roughly three quarters of those were observed once. Roughly 8.8% of the sample is taken by the ten largest.

Clipping removes 7 bases from V and 0 bases from J, with 5 as the unmatched junction base count. The germline V gene encodes CDR1 SGHTA and CDR2 FQGNSA. The CDR3 holds 15 amino acids from the cysteine to the phenylalanine. CDR3 DNA is the only sequence kept; it has 45 bases, read in frame from the first base. The chain is assembled from TRBV7-2 and TRBJ2-2, and 7 bases in between align with TRBD1. The TCR sequence derives from a woman in her forties or fifties with active or convalescent COVID-19. The source material was peripheral blood. CDR3 reads: CASTSGTANTGELFF. The DNA sequence reads TGTGCCAGCACCTCCGGGACAGCGAACACCGGGGAGCTGTTTTTT.